The clone carrying this T cell receptor (beta chain) was seen ten or more times. The antigen remains undetermined. These data belong to a study of T cell repertoires in cytomegalovirus infection. Background on the study: CMV epitopes, recently identified HLA-C-restricted and well-studied HLA-B-restricted, were used. Carrying CMV and the relevant HLA type showed in public TCR beta signatures. Findings and limits, study-wide: HLA-C-restricted CMV-specific TCR beta clonotypes were dominant in the ex vivo response.

This CDR3 is 15 amino acids long. V lost 1 base and J 0 bases, leaving 10 bases between the germline ends. Germline CDR1 is SGHVS and CDR2 is FQNEAQ. MiXCR, run by TCRdb on the reads, gives a single entry per CDR3 protein. The table shows 110,000 or so distinct CDR3 sequences, with over 30% occurring only once. The chain has TRBV7-8 and TRBJ2-7, with D perhaps TRBD1 (6 bases). Specimen: CD8+ T cells from cultured PBMCs, collected from culture after CMV antigen stimulation. This sequence originates from a human donor in good health (CMV status not recorded). Some clones in this sample may be carry-over from other donors' samples. CDR3 sequence (DNA): TGTGCCAGCAGCTTAGTAGAGGGGGTCTCCTACGAGCAGTACTTC. Translated: CASSLVEGVSYEQYF.